This T cell receptor (delta chain) was obtained from a study of gamma-delta T cells after stem cell transplantation. The CDR3 covers 14 residues. The germline V and J ends were trimmed by 0 bases and 9 bases, with 16 bases remaining between them. Germline V CDR1 and CDR2: GEAIGNYY, EKD. TCRdb re-called the RT-PCR reads via CATT. Among fewer than 12,000 delta-chain clones, roughly 1.3% were seen once, and the ten largest hold over 9%. This clone was seen at least ten times. The sequencing sample was made of gamma-delta T cells. The J gene is TRDJ1, the V gene TRDV2, with D tentatively TRDD3 (6 bases). This TCR derives from a human donor. It is not recorded whose cells these are; they may come from a transplant donor. The CDR3 protein is CACDTVGDSGELIF. The CDR3, as DNA: TGTGCCTGTGACACCGTCGGGGATTCGGGAGAACTCATCTTT.